This T cell receptor (beta chain) was profiled in a study of control samples from healthy donors and cancer patients. Using immunoSEQ multiplex PCR, the repertoire was profiled, and TCRdb retains in-frame clones only, with some absent. The sample has around 140,000 clones; under 90% are singletons. CDR3 length equals 14 residues. The germline CDR1 and CDR2 sequences are LNHNV and YYDKDF (reference sequence). V shed 5 bases, J shed 4 bases, and the junction held 3 bases outside the gene matches. The rearrangement joins TRBV15 to TRBJ2-1; 9 nucleotides agree with TRBD2. This TCR came from a man aged 50 to 60 with head and neck cancer. The sequenced sample consisted of PBMCs. This CDR3 reads CATSLSGGYNEQFF. The CDR3 DNA follows: TGTGCCACCAGCCTTAGCGGGGGTTACAATGAGCAGTTCTTC.